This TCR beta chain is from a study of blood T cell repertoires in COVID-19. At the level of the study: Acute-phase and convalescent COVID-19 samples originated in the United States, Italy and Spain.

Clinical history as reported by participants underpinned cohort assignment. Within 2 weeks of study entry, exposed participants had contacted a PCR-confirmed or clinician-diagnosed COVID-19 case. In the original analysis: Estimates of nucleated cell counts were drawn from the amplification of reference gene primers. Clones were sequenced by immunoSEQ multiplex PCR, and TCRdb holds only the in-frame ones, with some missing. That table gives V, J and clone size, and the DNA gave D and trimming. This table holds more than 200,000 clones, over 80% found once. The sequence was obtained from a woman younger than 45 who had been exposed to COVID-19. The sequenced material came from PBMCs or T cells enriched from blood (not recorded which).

CDR3 sequence reads: CASSLGQGENTEAFF. CDR3 coding DNA: TGTGCCAGCAGCCTAGGACAGGGCGAGAACACTGAAGCTTTCTTT. The chain recombines TRBV3-1 (or the pseudogene TRBV3-2) with TRBJ1-1, with 8 bases aligning to TRBD1. This CDR3 region has 15 residues. With V trimmed by 4 bases and J by 1 base, 5 bases remained unmatched. CDR1 and CDR2 (germline): LGHDT, YNNKEL (reference sequence).